This TCR beta chain was observed in a study of beta chain features in type 1 diabetes. CD45RO/CCR7/CD25/CD127/CD95/CD27 separated CD4+ naive, central memory, regulatory and stem cell-like memory cells by sorting. Study results and caveats: Fewer insertions but more deletions were seen at VDJ junctions in type 1 diabetes patients. A greater similarity of naive, central memory and Treg TCRB repertoires was seen among patients than among healthy donors. Shortening of TCRB CDR3s, moderate but significant, appeared in all four CD4+ subsets of Type 1 diabetes patients.

As every portion of the isolated RNA was reverse transcribed, the sequencing read expressed TCRB transcripts. TCRdb keeps only in-frame clones here, not all; method: immunoSEQ multiplex PCR. The sample includes 15,000 or so clones, over 55% of them seen just once. On this clone itself: Antigen specificity is unknown.

The specimen sequenced was Tregs from blood. This TCR was recovered from a man between 25 and 39 years old with type 1 diabetes.

The CDR3 loop is CASSPIADRYNEQFF. For the CDR3, the DNA is TGTGCCAGCAGTCCAATAGCGGACCGCTACAATGAGCAGTTCTTC. This chain joins TRBV6-5 and TRBJ2-1, with D possibly TRBD2 on 6 matching bases. Germline-derived CDR1 and CDR2 are MNHEY and SVGAGI. The CDR3 has 15 residues. V was shortened by 5 bases and J by 3 bases, with 14 bases between the two germline ends.